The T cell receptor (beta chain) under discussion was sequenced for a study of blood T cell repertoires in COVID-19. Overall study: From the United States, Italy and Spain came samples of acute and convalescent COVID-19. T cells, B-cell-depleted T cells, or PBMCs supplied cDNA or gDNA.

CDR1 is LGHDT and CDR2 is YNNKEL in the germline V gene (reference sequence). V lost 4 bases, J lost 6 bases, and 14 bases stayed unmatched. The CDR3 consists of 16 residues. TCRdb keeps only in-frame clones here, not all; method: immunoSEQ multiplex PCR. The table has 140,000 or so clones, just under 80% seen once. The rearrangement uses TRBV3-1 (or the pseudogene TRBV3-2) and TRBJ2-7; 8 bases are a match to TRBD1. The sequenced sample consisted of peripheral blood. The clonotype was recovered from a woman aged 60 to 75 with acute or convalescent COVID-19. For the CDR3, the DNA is TGTGCCAGCAGCCGACGGACAGGGCTTAATATAGGCGAGCAGTACTTC. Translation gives CASSRRTGLNIGEQYF.